This T cell receptor beta chain was found in a study of cytomegalovirus exposure and HLA in healthy donors (dated 2017 in TCRdb). Describing the broader study: An earlier analysis of 587 of the donors reported around 280 Gb of sequence data and around 100 million unique TCR beta sequences obtained from around 170 million T cells. An early release that covered approximately 600 HLA-typed donors contained around 330 gigabases of sequencing data and about 84 million unique TCR sequences. Of the roughly 400 genotyped donors, over 65% fell in the genetic ancestry cluster associated with self-reported Caucasian donors. The study aimed to test whether cataloging public T cell receptors could reveal signatures of past pathogen exposure. The study profiled the T cell repertoires of under 700 subjects by immunosequencing and related them to cytomegalovirus serostatus. A separate validation cohort of 90 to 150 different subjects was used in addition to the approximately 610-subject first cohort. High-throughput TCR immunosequencing, statistical association of individual TCRs with disease status, and machine learning were combined to predict cytomegalovirus infection status. A later analysis re-analyzed previously published TCR beta repertoires from 666 donors and added high-resolution HLA genotyping to study TCR occurrence patterns. Rather than using new phenotypic data, the later analysis identified candidate immune exposures from TCR beta sequences and from how often those sequences occurred across donors. In an earlier analysis of a few hundred of the donors, high-throughput TCR beta sequencing was used to judge whether each TCR beta V gene segment behaved as functional or pseudogenic. Donor age, sex, ethnicity and CMV serostatus were compiled alongside the repertoire data. A later genetic analysis used genome-wide SNP genotypes for about 60% of the 666 donors, treating that subset as a discovery cohort. All discovery cohort repertoires had been generated on a single sequencing platform. Class I and class II HLA loci were covered by the typing at four-digit resolution. Typing coverage differed by locus: A, B, C, DRB1 and DQB1 were typed in roughly 620-630 donors, DQA1 in about 560, DPA1 in 600 to 610, and DPB1 in just under 490. Because of strong linkage in the cohort, roughly five DR-DQ haplotypes were treated as single units for association and clustering. On average, 235,054 unique TCR beta nucleotide sequences were sequenced per donor among 300 to 500 genotyped donors of the cohort, with around 19% of those sequences being non-productive.

Remarks on this clone: Its antigen remains undetermined. Base qualities are not provided; no much larger clone lies one nucleotide away.

General conclusions and limits of the study: A further reported finding was that TCR beta sequences accurately predicted the HLA-A and HLA-B alleles for most subjects in the first cohort. Most TCR sequences were seen in very few donors, while some public TCRs were found in many individuals. Some IMGT-functional V segments, including TRBV6-2 and TRBV6-3, could not be distinguished by the 87-base-pair reads and were therefore excluded. Because HLA typing was unavailable for some donors at each locus, only the typed subset was used in association tests. Most CMV-associated TCR beta chains appeared to be HLA-restricted in a later analysis, and the HLA associations seemed to be driven largely by CMV exposure. Strong co-occurrence of HLA alleles, especially DR and DQ, made assigning TCR associations to individual alleles difficult. It was suggested by the authors that the approach could potentially be generalized to other disease states and immunological phenotypes. The study listed approximately 150 TCR beta chains as associated with cytomegalovirus. In a later analysis, HLA-associated TCR beta chains were found to be more clonally expanded and to have lower generation probabilities than equally common non-associated chains. V-gene and J-gene trimming of TCR beta chains was associated with a missense DCLRE1C variant in a later genetic analysis, and the association was replicated in an independent cohort. Only TCR beta chains were sequenced in this cohort, and the absence of alpha or paired-chain data limited detectable features. A later analysis found that TCR association rates varied across HLA loci, with DRB1 alleles showing the most associated TCRs and HLA-C alleles the fewest. A later analysis reported that several top co-occurrence clusters appeared linked to parvovirus B19, influenza, CMV and Epstein-Barr virus. A few of the identified cytomegalovirus-associated TCR beta chains were confirmed in vitro to be specific for cytomegalovirus antigens. CMV serostatus was the only immune exposure information available for the cohort. Linkage disequilibrium might explain the correlated functional status among segregating V segments, but an unknown experimental factor could not be excluded. Because counts were too low, seventeen rarely observed V segments, including chromosome 9 orphons, were excluded from the earlier analysis of 587 of the donors. At a false discovery rate of 0.05, a later analysis linked about 17,000 TCR beta sequences to specific HLA alleles. Roughly uniform sequencing depth across donors was assumed in presence/absence analyses, although this assumption may not hold. In an earlier analysis of some 550 of the donors, most TCR beta V segments were observed in productive rearrangements about 90% or about 30% of the time, broadly matching IMGT annotations. The sequencing pipeline was judged likely to have produced a cluster of highly shared sequence variants as a technical artifact. According to a later genetic analysis, donors in an Asian-associated ancestry cluster had fewer N-insertions in productive TCRs than the approximately 630-donor mean. The classifier was reported to diagnose cytomegalovirus status with high specificity and sensitivity in both the original and validation cohorts.

The library was prepared using the immunoSEQ multiplex PCR assay. For the multiplex PCR, a mixture combining 60 forward primers for TCR Vbeta segments and 13 reverse primers for TCR Jbeta segments was used. Amplification of the CDR3 region of rearranged TCR beta genes was performed with a multiplex PCR assay on genomic DNA. On the Illumina HiSeq System, the amplified TCR beta libraries were sequenced as 87-base-pair reads. The authors processed their data as follows. A later analysis tallied around 80 million unique TCR beta chains across the 700 or so repertoires, and 10 million to 11 million of those chains were shared by two or more donors. Raw reads were error-corrected and collapsed into unique sequences by a nearest-neighbor algorithm in which closely related sequences were merged to remove PCR and sequencing errors. CDR3 sequences were aligned to IMGT reference sequences to assign V, D and J gene segments. For a sequence to be retained, a match of at least six nucleotides to both a V gene segment and a J gene segment was required. Rearrangements were classified as productive when the CDR3 lacked stop codons and remained in frame with V and J, and all other rearrangements were classified as non-productive. Following IMGT convention, CDR3 was defined as the stretch from the second conserved V-encoded cysteine up to the conserved J-encoded phenylalanine. The earlier analysis of about 560 of the donors excluded any sequence lacking an unambiguous match to a single V gene segment. An earlier analysis of several hundred of the donors called V segments functional above 56.7% productive rearrangements and segregating when the between-donor standard deviation exceeded 5%. A statistical classification framework was built for diagnosing cytomegalovirus status from the catalog of TCR beta chain sequences. A later analysis assigned V and J genes by comparing TCR nucleotide sequences with IMGT/GENE-DB human TR gene sequences. A later analysis assigned CDR3 sequences and most-parsimonious VDJ recombination scenarios with the TCRdist pipeline. In a later analysis, each TCR beta chain was defined by its CDR3 amino acid sequence together with its V-gene family, and reads without a unique V-gene family were excluded. As a way to deal with suspected cross-contamination and a sequencing artifact, a later analysis dropped 500 to 700 nucleotide sequences that were highly shared and had low generation probability. In a later analysis, a clonal expansion index was calculated for each public chain from normalized within-repertoire ranks of inferred template counts. In a later analysis, generation probabilities were computed using a VDJ recombination model fitted to out-of-frame rearrangements, and the results were checked against IGoR. In a later analysis, hypergeometric tests were used to score TCR-TCR, TCR-HLA and TCR-CMV co-occurrence, with a repertoire-size bias correction applied to TCR pairs. A later analysis estimated false discovery rates by permuting HLA or CMV assignments 20 times. In a later analysis, co-occurring TCRs were grouped using DBSCAN, with TCRdist sequence similarity added in when clustering inside HLA-allele-positive subsets. Repertoires with fewer than 30,000 or more than 120,000 public chains were left out of co-occurrence clustering, as were about 5 repertoires with anomalous nucleotide sharing. What TCRdb holds here is the immuneACCESS table cut down to in-frame rearrangements. Part of the clones is not present; checked against another copy, under half of the missing clones reflect an unresolved V gene, and the others are unexplained. The DNA was the basis for D and trimming; V, J and clone size are from that table. This sample lists about 130,000 clones; less than 85% were detected once. Clones ranked in the top ten supply 1% of the sample.

From the germline V gene (reference sequence), CDR1 is WNHNN and CDR2 is SYGVQD. Counted from cysteine to phenylalanine, this CDR3 has 11 amino acids. Only the CDR3 region is kept as DNA, spanning 33 bases read in frame from base 1. The cohort consisted of 650 to 700 healthy bone marrow donors. At the time of sampling, all cohort members were nominally healthy, though unrecorded immune exposures were likely present. The donor was CMV seronegative and was included in the group of around 320 seronegative cohort members. A peripheral blood sample was provided by each donor, and peripheral blood mononuclear cells were used for TCR beta sequencing. The Qiagen DNeasy Blood Extraction Kit was used to extract genomic DNA from the blood cell samples.

The rearranged segments are TRBV10-1 and TRBJ2-5; the best D guess is TRBD1, with 5 bases matching. The J call is uncertain, as TRBJ2-7 better fits the DNA end. The sequenced sample consisted of PBMCs. The sequence was collected from a man in his forties in good health and CMV-seronegative. The nucleotide sequence is TGCGCCAGCAGCCAGGGCTACGAGCAGTACTTC. Its protein product is CASSQGYEQYF.